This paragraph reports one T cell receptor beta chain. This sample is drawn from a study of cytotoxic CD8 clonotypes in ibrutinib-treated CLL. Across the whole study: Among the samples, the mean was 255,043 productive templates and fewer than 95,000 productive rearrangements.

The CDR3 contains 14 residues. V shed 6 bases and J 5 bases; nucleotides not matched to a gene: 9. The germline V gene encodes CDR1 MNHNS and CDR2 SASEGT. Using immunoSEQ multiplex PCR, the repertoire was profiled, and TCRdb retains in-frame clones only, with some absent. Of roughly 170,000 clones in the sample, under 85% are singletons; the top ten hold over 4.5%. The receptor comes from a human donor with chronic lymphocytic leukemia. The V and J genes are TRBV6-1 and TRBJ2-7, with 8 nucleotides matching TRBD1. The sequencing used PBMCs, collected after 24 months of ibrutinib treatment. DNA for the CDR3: TGTGCCAGCAGACCCCGGGACAGGATCCACGAGCAGTACTTC. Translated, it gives CASRPRDRIHEQYF.